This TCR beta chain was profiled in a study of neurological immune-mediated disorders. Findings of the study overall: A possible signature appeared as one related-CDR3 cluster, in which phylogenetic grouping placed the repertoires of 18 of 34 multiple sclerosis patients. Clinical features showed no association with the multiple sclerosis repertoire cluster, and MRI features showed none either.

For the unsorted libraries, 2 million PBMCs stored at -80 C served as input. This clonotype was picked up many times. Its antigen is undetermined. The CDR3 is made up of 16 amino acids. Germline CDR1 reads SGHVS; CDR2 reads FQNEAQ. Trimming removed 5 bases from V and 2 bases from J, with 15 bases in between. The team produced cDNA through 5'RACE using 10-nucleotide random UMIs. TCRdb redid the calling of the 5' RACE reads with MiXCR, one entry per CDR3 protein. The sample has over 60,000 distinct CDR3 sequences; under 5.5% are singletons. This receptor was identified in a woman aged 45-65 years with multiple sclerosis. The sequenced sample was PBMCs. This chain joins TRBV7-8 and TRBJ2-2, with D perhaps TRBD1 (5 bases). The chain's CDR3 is CASSPQGFGNTGELFF. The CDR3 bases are TGTGCCAGCAGCCCGCAGGGTTTTGGAAACACCGGGGAGCTGTTTTTT.